The 21 T cell receptor beta chains below come from one sample, sequenced in a study of T cell responses to AZD1222 COVID-19 vaccine. Only in-frame clones appear in the TCRdb table, and some are missing; sequencing was by immunoSEQ multiplex PCR. The table lists 90,000 to 120,000 clones, under 95% of them singletons. Specimen: peripheral blood, collected on day 0 of AZD1222 vaccination. Source of these receptors: an adult in good health.

The chain uses TRBV7-6 and TRBJ2-7, with D tentatively TRBD1 (6 bases). The CDR3 runs 15 residues. Trimming removed 1 base from V and 2 bases from J, with 12 bases in between. Germline V lookup: CDR1 SGHVS, CDR2 FNYEAQ. As DNA, the CDR3 is TGTGCCAGCAGCTTAGGTGAGGGGGAGACCTACGAGCAGTACTTC. Translating it yields CASSLGEGETYEQYF.

This clone was recorded only once. V and J are TRBV6-2 or TRBV6-3 and TRBJ2-3; 7 nucleotides agree with TRBD2. The CDR3 contains 15 residues. Unmatched junction bases numbered 4, after V lost 2 bases and J lost 2 bases. From germline, CDR1 is MNHEY and CDR2 SVGEGT. The DNA for the CDR3 is TGTGCCAGCAGTTACACCGCGGGGGACACAGATACGCAGTATTTT. It codes for CASSYTAGDTDTQYF.

The genes are TRBV6-5 and TRBJ1-1; D gene unclear. The length of the CDR3 is 14 residues. The germline V gene encodes CDR1 MNHEY and CDR2 SVGAGI. The ends were cut back, 6 bases at V and 0 bases at J, with 11 bases in the middle. CDR3 DNA sequence: TGTGCCAGCAGCCTCTCTCGCCTGAACACTGAAGCTTTCTTT. Translated, it gives CASSLSRLNTEAFF.

This clone appeared a single time. This chain uses TRBV19 with TRBJ2-7, with 7 bases fitting TRBD1. CDR1 is LNHDA, CDR2 SQIVND, per germline (reference sequence). The CDR3 is 14 residues long. Trimming removed 7 bases from V and 6 bases from J; junction bases left unmatched: 12. CDR3 protein: CASTTGTDSVEQYF. The CDR3 DNA reads TGTGCCAGTACCACCGGGACAGATTCTGTCGAGCAGTACTTC.

The chain is built from TRBV12-3 or TRBV12-4 and TRBJ1-2; 8 nucleotides agree with TRBD1. The CDR3 covers 13 residues. J gave up 4 bases and V 5 bases, and 3 bases lay outside the gene matches. CDR3 in amino acids: CASSPTGGYGYTF. DNA of the CDR3: TGTGCCAGCAGTCCAACAGGGGGCTATGGCTACACCTTC.

The CDR3 is CASSIDRTGNQPQHF. Here the CDR3 DNA reads TGTGCCAGTAGTATAGATCGGACAGGGAATCAGCCCCAGCATTTT. This chain joins TRBV19 and TRBJ1-5; 8 nucleotides match TRBD1. The CDR3 consists of 15 residues. Germline V gives CDR1 LNHDA, CDR2 SQIVND (reference sequence). V lost 0 bases, J lost 4 bases, and 2 bases stayed unmatched.

This rearrangement joins TRBV5-4 to TRBJ1-5, with D unresolved. Between the trimmed V and J ends, which lost 0 bases and 1 base, there was a span of 11 bases. Germline lookup yields CDR1 SGHNT and CDR2 YYREEE (reference sequence). The CDR3 is made up of 16 amino acids. The CDR3 sequence: CASSLDGMRSNQPQHF. The CDR3 coding sequence is TGTGCCAGCAGCTTGGATGGGATGAGAAGCAATCAGCCCCAGCATTTT.

The CDR3 DNA reads as TGCGCCAGCGGCGTACAGGGTAGAGCGAATGAGCAGTTCTTC. Its protein is CASGVQGRANEQFF. J is TRBJ2-1 and V is TRBV5-1; possibly TRBD1 for D (6 bases). Between the trimmed V and J ends, which lost 7 bases and 7 bases, there was a span of 18 bases. The CDR3 is 14 amino acids. Germline CDR1 and CDR2: SGHRS and YFSETQ.

J is TRBJ1-6 and V is TRBV15; no firm D call. CDR1 and CDR2 from the germline V gene are LNHNV and YYDKDF (reference sequence). CDR3 length equals 15 residues. V shed 3 bases and J shed 7 bases, with 13 bases lying between them. The CDR3 region is CATSRETSGNSPLHF. CDR3 bases: TGTGCCACCAGCAGGGAAACTAGCGGCAATTCACCCCTCCACTTT.

The chain employs TRBV25-1 and TRBJ2-7; either TRBD1 or TRBD2 may supply D (5 bases each). The CDR3 runs to 16 residues. Trimming left V 4 bases short and J 2 bases short, with 18 bases between. Germline-derived CDR1 and CDR2 are MGHDK and SYGVNS. The CDR3 region has the DNA TGTGCCAGCAGTGCCGGTTCGGGACGCCTAACCTACGAGCAGTACTTC. This codes for CASSAGSGRLTYEQYF.

The sample holds one count of this clone. V is TRBV25-1 and J is TRBJ1-2; D is ambiguous. Trimming stripped 3 bases from V and 3 bases from J, with 8 bases between. CDR3 length: 13 residues. Germline CDR1 MGHDK, CDR2 SYGVNS. CDR3: CASSEYGDYGYTF. CDR3 DNA sequence: TGTGCCAGCAGTGAGTATGGGGACTATGGCTACACCTTC.

This chain uses TRBV18 with TRBJ2-3; TRBD1 is a possible D gene (6 bases). The CDR3 runs 14 residues. The germline gives CDR1 KGHSH, CDR2 LQKENI. V was shortened by 6 bases and J by 4 bases, with 14 bases between the two germline ends. The CDR3 here is CASSPGARADTQYF. The CDR3 DNA is TGTGCCAGCTCCCCAGGGGCTCGGGCAGATACGCAGTATTTT.

The V call is TRBV7-6, the J call TRBJ2-1; tentatively, D is TRBD1 or TRBD2 (5 bases each). The CDR3 totals 15 residues. Looked up from germline, CDR1 is SGHVS and CDR2 is FNYEAQ. V lost 1 base and J lost 4, with 11 bases in between. The CDR3 region is CASSLVGADYNEQFF. As DNA, the CDR3 is TGTGCCAGCAGCTTAGTCGGGGCAGATTACAATGAGCAGTTCTTC.

The genes are TRBV6-4 and TRBJ2-6; 8 bases fit TRBD2. The germline V gene encodes CDR1 MRHNA and CDR2 SNTAGT. The length of the CDR3 is 16 residues. V shed 6 bases, J shed 0 bases, and the junction held 4 bases outside the gene matches. The CDR3 region is CASSGGDTSGANVLTF. Written as DNA, the CDR3 is TGTGCCAGCAGCGGGGGGGATACCTCTGGGGCCAACGTCCTGACTTTC.

The V call is TRBV19, the J call TRBJ1-6, with 10 bases identical to TRBD1. Trimming cost V 5 bases and J 7 bases; bases outside gene matches: 2. This CDR3 contains 14 residues. CDR1 and CDR2 from the germline V gene are LNHDA and SQIVND (reference sequence). CDR3: CASSVGQGNSPLHF. In nucleotides, the CDR3 is TGTGCCAGTAGTGTGGGACAGGGGAATTCACCCCTCCACTTT.

Note on this clone: An end of the junction does not agree with germline; a read error may underlie this. V is TRBV5-1 and J is TRBJ1-2, with a weak D call TRBD1 (6 bases). Germline V gene lookup returns CDR1 SGHRS and CDR2 YFSETQ. CDR3 length equals 15 residues. CDR3 loop: CASSSAGTGIYSYTF. The DNA of the CDR3 is TGCGCCAGCAGCTCGGCCGGAACAGGGATCTATAGCTACACCTTC.

DNA of the CDR3: TGTGCCAGCAGTCCGCAGATGCTCAGGACCTATGGCTACACCTTC. Translating it yields CASSPQMLRTYGYTF. The V and J genes are TRBV27 and TRBJ1-2; D is ambiguous. V shed 5 bases and J shed 4 bases, with 17 bases lying between them. There are 15 residues in the CDR3. Germline values: CDR1 MNHEY, CDR2 SMNVEV (reference sequence).

The J gene is TRBJ1-4, the V gene TRBV19; 8 bases are shared with TRBD1. The CDR3 consists of 15 residues. The V and J ends lost 6 bases and 2 bases, in that order; junction bases with no gene match: 5. CDR1 is LNHDA and CDR2 is SQIVND in the germline V gene (reference sequence). The CDR3 nucleotides read TGTGCCAGTAGGCCCCAGGGGGCGACTAATGAAAAACTGTTTTTT. Encoded protein: CASRPQGATNEKLFF.

A single count supports this clone. This rearrangement joins TRBV15 to TRBJ1-2, with TRBD1 matching over 7 bases. CDR1 and CDR2 (germline): LNHNV, YYDKDF (reference sequence). Trimming took 3 bases from V and 1 from J; bases not matched to a gene: 8. The CDR3 consists of 16 residues. The CDR3 bases are TGTGCCACCAGCAGGGCCACAGGGGTGGGTAACTATGGCTACACCTTC. Translating it yields CATSRATGVGNYGYTF.

V usage is TRBV4-1 and J usage is TRBJ2-5; D tentatively reads TRBD1 or TRBD2 (6 bases each). Trimming removed 0 bases from V and 1 base from J, with 15 bases in between. Germline V gene data show CDR1 as MGHRA and CDR2 as YSYEKL. CDR3 length: 17 residues. CDR3 sequence: CASSQDGPGGLQETQYF. The CDR3 nucleotides read TGCGCCAGCAGCCAAGATGGTCCCGGGGGCCTCCAAGAGACCCAGTACTTC.

This sequence joins TRBV7-9 and TRBJ1-2; unclear D gene. CDR1 and CDR2 (germline): SEHNR, FQNEAQ (reference sequence). The CDR3 sequence is 11 residues long. Trimming took off 6 bases at V and 8 bases at J, with 10 bases between the two ends. This CDR3 reads CASSPERGYTF. For the CDR3, the DNA is TGTGCCAGCAGTCCAGAGAGAGGCTACACCTTC.